This T cell receptor (beta chain) was obtained from a study of cytomegalovirus exposure and HLA in healthy donors. The ends lost 0 bases at V and 7 bases at J; junction bases unmatched: 6. The CDR3 has 15 residues. Germline CDR1 is LGHNA and CDR2 is YSLEER. In its sample, this clone was seen once. The PCR contained 60 Vbeta and 13 Jbeta primers. Profiled with immunoSEQ multiplex PCR; TCRdb holds only in-frame clones, not every one. This table has about 120,000 clones, around 85% appearing once. This TCR was sampled from a man younger than 35 in good health and CMV-seropositive. The sample consisted of PBMCs. The gene calls are TRBV4-3 and TRBJ2-1; TRBD1 aligns across 7 bases. The CDR3 region is CASSQDMTGQNEQFF. CDR3 DNA: TGCGCCAGCAGCCAAGATATGACAGGGCAAAATGAGCAGTTCTTC.